This T cell receptor (beta chain) came from a study of T cell repertoires in cytomegalovirus infection. About the study: HLA-B-restricted CMV epitopes that are well studied, plus recently identified HLA-C-restricted ones, were used by the study. Public TCR beta signatures were indicative of both CMV infection and a matching HLA type.

TCRdb re-analysed the reads in MiXCR, keeping a single row per CDR3 protein. The sample carries some 940,000 distinct CDR3 sequences, roughly 30% recorded once. The CDR3 consists of 14 residues. V trimming: 6 bases; J trimming: 1 base; junction bases outside the gene matches: 5. Per the germline V gene, CDR1 is SQVTM and CDR2 is ANQGSEA. General study results and limits: Frequencies of public TCR beta families were cumulated, and this identified carriers of CMV plus the relevant HLA. The response measured ex vivo was dominated by TCR beta clonotypes (HLA-C-restricted and CMV-specific).

A remark on this clonotype: Its cognate antigen is unknown.

Specimen: cultured CD8+ T cells from PBMCs, collected from culture after CMV antigen stimulation. The source of this sequence is a human donor in good health (CMV status not recorded). Some clones in this sample may be carry-over from other donors' samples. V gene TRBV29-1 combines with J gene TRBJ2-3; TRBD2 aligns across 9 bases. CDR3 bases: TGCAGCGTGCAGACTAGCGGCCGCACAGATACGCAGTATTTT. Translated: CSVQTSGRTDTQYF.